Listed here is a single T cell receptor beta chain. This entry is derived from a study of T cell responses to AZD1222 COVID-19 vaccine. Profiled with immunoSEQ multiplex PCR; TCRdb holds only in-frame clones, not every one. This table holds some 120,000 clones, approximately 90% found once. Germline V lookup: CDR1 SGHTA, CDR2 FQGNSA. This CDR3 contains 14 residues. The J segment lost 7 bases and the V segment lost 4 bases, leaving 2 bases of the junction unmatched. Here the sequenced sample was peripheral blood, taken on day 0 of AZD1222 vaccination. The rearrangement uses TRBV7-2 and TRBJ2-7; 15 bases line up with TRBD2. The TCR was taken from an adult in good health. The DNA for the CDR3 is TGTGCCAGCAGCTGGACTAGCGGGGGGGCGGAGCAGTACTTC. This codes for CASSWTSGGAEQYF. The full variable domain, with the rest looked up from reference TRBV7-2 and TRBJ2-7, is GAGVSQSPSNKVTEKGKDVELRCDPISGHTALYWYRQSLGQGLEFLIYFQGNSAPDKSGLPSDRFSAERTGGSVSTLTIQRTQQEDSAVYLCASSWTSGGAEQYFGPGTRLTVT.